This T cell receptor beta chain was documented in a study of Tregs in tolerant kidney transplant recipients. Overall study context: Mixed chimerism was transient after nonmyeloablative marrow transplants from related graft donors. General study findings and limits: Antigen-driven expansion was suggested because donor-specific Tregs expanded more than all Tregs in tolerant patients.

Assay used: immunoSEQ multiplex PCR; TCRdb lists only in-frame clones, some missing. The table has about 94,000 clones, 90% to 95% seen once; the top ten hold 0.46%. The ends were cut back, 0 bases at V and 1 base at J, with 10 bases in the middle. Looked up from germline, CDR1 is SGHNT and CDR2 is YENEEA. This CDR3 has 16 amino acids. As regards this clone: Its target is not known.

This TCR was recovered from a human donor who received a combined kidney and bone marrow transplant. Material: CD4+ T cells from blood, obtained before the transplant. The rearrangement uses TRBV11-3 and TRBJ2-1; TRBD1 might be the D (6 bases). The CDR3 DNA sequence: TGTGCCAGCAGCTTAGACAGGGGACGGTCCTACAATGAGCAGTTCTTC. Translation: CASSLDRGRSYNEQFF. Using reference TRBV11-3 and TRBJ2-1 for the parts outside the CDR3, the full variable domain is EAGVVQSPRYKIIEKKQPVAFWCNPISGHNTLYWYLQNLGQGPELLIRYENEEAVDDSQLPKDRFSAERLKGVDSTLKIQPAELGDSAVYLCASSLDRGRSYNEQFFGPGTRLTVL.